This TCR beta chain was captured in a study of radiotherapy plus CTLA-4 blockade in lung cancer. About the study: Disease control reached about 28%, with objective responses in 15% to 20%.

The protocol was immunoSEQ multiplex PCR, while the TCRdb copy is restricted to in-frame clones and leaves out a portion. The table lists 48,000 or so clones, 84% of them singletons. A word on this clone: Its cognate antigen is unknown.

This CDR3 is built from 13 residues. V was clipped by 5 bases and J by 4 bases; unmatched bases: 2. Germline CDR1 and CDR2: SGHTA and FQGNSA. People whose metastatic non-small-cell lung cancer was chemo-refractory got focal radiation along with CTLA-4 blockade by ipilimumab. Study-wide results and caveats: Increased serum interferon-beta after radiation also reportedly predicted response strongly. TCR clones of tumor origin grew in blood after radiotherapy plus ipilimumab.

This clonotype was obtained from a human donor with non-small cell lung cancer whose response to radiotherapy plus ipilimumab could not be evaluated. The sequenced sample was peripheral blood, obtained from a patient treated with radiotherapy plus ipilimumab. The chain is built from TRBV7-2 and TRBJ2-3, with 8 bases matching TRBD1. The chain's CDR3 is CASSKQGADTQYF. In DNA form, the CDR3 reads TGTGCCAGCAGCAAACAGGGGGCAGATACGCAGTATTTT.